This TCR beta chain was identified in a study of T cell responses to AZD1222 COVID-19 vaccine. Regarding the study as a whole: Just six or seven AZD1222 recipients tested seropositive at baseline.

The CDR3 has 14 residues. V was shortened by 4 bases and J by 2 bases, with 9 bases between the two germline ends. CDR1 and CDR2 (germline): SGHNT, YYREEE (reference sequence). Measured with immunoSEQ multiplex PCR; TCRdb has only the in-frame clones, and not every one. The sample consists of some 83,000 clones, 86% of them appearing once. Of note for this clone: The antigen is unknown.

The chain links TRBV5-4 to TRBJ2-2; maybe TRBD1 (6 bases). The sequenced sample was peripheral blood, obtained on day 0 of AZD1222 vaccination. The clonotype comes from an adult in good health. CDR3 sequence: CASSQDRNTGELFF. The CDR3 region has the DNA TGTGCCAGCAGCCAGGACAGAAACACCGGGGAGCTGTTTTTT.